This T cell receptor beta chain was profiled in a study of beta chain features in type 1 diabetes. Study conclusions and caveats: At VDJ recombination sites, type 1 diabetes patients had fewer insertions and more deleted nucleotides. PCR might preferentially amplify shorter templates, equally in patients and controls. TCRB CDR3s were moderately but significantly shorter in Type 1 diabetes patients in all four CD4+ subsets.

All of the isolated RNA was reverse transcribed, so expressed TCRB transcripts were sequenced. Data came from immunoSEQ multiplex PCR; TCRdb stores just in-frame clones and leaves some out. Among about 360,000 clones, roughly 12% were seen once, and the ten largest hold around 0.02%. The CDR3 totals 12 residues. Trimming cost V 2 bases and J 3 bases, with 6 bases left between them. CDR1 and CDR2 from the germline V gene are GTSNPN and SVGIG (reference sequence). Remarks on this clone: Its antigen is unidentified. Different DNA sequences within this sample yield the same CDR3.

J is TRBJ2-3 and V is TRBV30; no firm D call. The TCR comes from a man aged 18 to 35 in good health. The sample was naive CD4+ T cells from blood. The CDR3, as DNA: TGTGCCTGGAGTCCTCGGACAGATACGCAGTATTTT. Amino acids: CAWSPRTDTQYF.